Presented here are 28 T cell receptor beta chains from one specimen sequenced in a study of blood T cells in healthy people across ages. Alongside a J-beta primer mix, a sample-barcoded 5' primer served in a second PCR lasting roughly 6 to 12 cycles. Using its own MiXCR run on the 5' RACE reads, TCRdb lists one record per CDR3 protein. The profile shows hundreds of thousands of distinct CDR3 sequences, about half of them singletons. The sample comprised blood. These receptors all stem from a man older than 75 in good health.

Turning to this clonotype: This clone may be a read error of a much larger clone one base away. The rearrangement links TRBV28 to TRBJ2-1; tentative D call: TRBD1 (5 bases). V was cut by 8 bases and J by 8 bases, with 19 bases left in between. Germline CDR1 reads MDHEN; CDR2 reads SYDVKM. The CDR3 loop spans 14 amino acids. CDR3 in DNA: TGTGCCAGCTCAGGGAACACTGGTTACGATGAGCAGTTCTTC. It specifies CASSGNTGYDEQFF.

The genes are TRBV29-1 and TRBJ1-1; D is ambiguous. CDR3 length: 14 residues. Per germline, CDR1 SQVTM and CDR2 ANQGSEA. The V end lost 6 bases, the J end lost 0 bases, and 14 bases lay between the germline ends. The CDR3 region has the DNA TGCAGCGTGGGCAAGAGCAAAGTGAACACTGAAGCTTTCTTT. This sequence encodes CSVGKSKVNTEAFF.

This clonotype has more than one count but fewer than ten. This CDR3 reads CASSLAVTLNYEQYF. In DNA form, the CDR3 reads TGTGCCAGCAGCTTAGCGGTTACCTTAAACTACGAGCAGTACTTC. The genes are TRBV7-2 and TRBJ2-7; D unclear. The CDR3 is 15 residues long. V dropped 0 bases and J dropped 3 bases, with 12 bases sitting between them. CDR1 is SGHTA and CDR2 is FQGNSA in the germline V gene.

Turning to this clonotype: At one end, the junction sequence differs from germline, possibly due to a read error. The chain employs TRBV29-1 and TRBJ2-1; unclear D gene. CDR3 size: 12 residues. Germline V CDR1 and CDR2: SQVTM, ANQGSEA. Here the CDR3 reads CSVEDGYNGQFF. The CDR3 region has the DNA TGCAGCGTTGAAGACGGCTACAATGGGCAGTTCTTC.

The genes are TRBV12-3 or TRBV12-4 and TRBJ2-1; 10 bases agree with TRBD1. Germline trimming cut 6 bases from V and 7 bases from J; bases unmatched to any gene: 6. The CDR3 totals 14 residues. The CDR3 loop reads CASRGQGRVNEQFF. In DNA form, the CDR3 reads TGTGCCAGCAGGGGACAGGGGCGCGTAAATGAGCAGTTCTTC.

This clonotype occurred a few times. V is TRBV28 and J is TRBJ2-3; 11 bases fit TRBD2. J was trimmed by 3 bases and V by 7 bases; bases with no gene match: 6. Germline lookup yields CDR1 MDHEN and CDR2 SYDVKM. CDR3 length: 15 residues. In DNA form, the CDR3 reads TGTGCCAGCACCCGTAGCGGGAGGGATACAGATACGCAGTATTTT. Its protein product is CASTRSGRDTDTQYF.

This chain uses TRBV10-3 with TRBJ1-1, with D possibly being TRBD1 (5 bases). The CDR3 totals 16 residues. Between the trimmed V and J ends, which lost 5 bases and 4 bases, there was a span of 20 bases. Per the germline V gene, CDR1 is ENHRY and CDR2 is SYGVKD. CDR3 in DNA: TGTGCCATCAGTACCGGGACCAGGGTCCAGGGCACTGAAGCTTTCTTT. This encodes CAISTGTRVQGTEAFF.

The chain has TRBV20-1 and TRBJ2-2, with D possibly being TRBD1 or TRBD2 (5 bases each). The ends were cut back, 0 bases at V and 4 bases at J, with 9 bases in the middle. CDR3 length: 14 amino acids. Germline loops: CDR1 DFQATT, CDR2 SNEGSKA (reference sequence). The CDR3 bases are TGCAGTGCTAGAGATAGAGGGACCACCGGGGAGCTGTTTTTT. It codes for CSARDRGTTGELFF.

J is TRBJ2-1 and V is TRBV6-5, with D maybe TRBD2 (6 bases). The CDR3 length is 12 residues. CDR1 is MNHEY and CDR2 is SVGAGI in the germline V gene. V was shortened by 1 base and J by 8 bases, with 6 bases between the two germline ends. The CDR3 here is CASSYWGDEQFF. CDR3 coding DNA: TGTGCCAGCAGTTACTGGGGGGATGAGCAGTTCTTC.

V and J are TRBV7-2 and TRBJ1-1, with D possibly TRBD1 on 5 matching bases. The CDR3 runs 13 residues. V was shortened by 4 bases and J by 2 bases, with 8 bases between the two germline ends. Germline-derived CDR1 and CDR2 are SGHTA and FQGNSA. CDR3 residues: CASSWDRNTEAFF. For the CDR3, the DNA is TGTGCCAGCAGCTGGGACCGCAACACTGAAGCTTTCTTT.

This clonotype was detected only a few times. Since a much larger clone is just one base distant, this may be a read error. This sequence joins TRBV28 and TRBJ2-5; 9 bases map to TRBD1. This CDR3 spans 14 amino acids. V lost 6 bases to trimming and J lost 11 bases; unmatched junction nucleotides: 13. In germline, CDR1 is MDHEN, CDR2 SYDVKM. The CDR3 spells CASSSRDRVEEQYF. The DNA for the CDR3 is TGTGCCAGCAGCTCCCGGGACAGGGTTGAGGAGCAGTACTTC.

The J gene is TRBJ2-1, the V gene TRBV12-3 or TRBV12-4; possibly TRBD2 for D (5 bases). The V gene lost 6 bases and the J gene lost 9 bases, with 12 bases spanning the gap. This CDR3 spans 12 amino acids. The CDR3 sequence: CASSPGGCEQFF. For the CDR3, the DNA is TGTGCCAGCAGCCCCGGCGGGTGTGAGCAGTTCTTC.

This clonotype was seen a few times. V gene TRBV30 combines with J gene TRBJ1-1, with TRBD1 matching over 12 bases. The V and J ends lost 5 bases and 6 bases, in that order; junction bases with no gene match: 4. Germline V lookup: CDR1 GTSNPN, CDR2 SVGIG (reference sequence). This CDR3 region has 13 residues. CDR3 DNA sequence: TGTGCCTGGGGGACAGGGGGCAACTCTGAAGCTTTCTTT. Its protein is CAWGTGGNSEAFF.

To note about this clonotype: This may come from a read error, since a much larger clone is one base off. The V call is TRBV4-2, the J call TRBJ2-5; possibly TRBD1 for D (6 bases). Trimming shortened V by 0 bases and J by 11 bases, and 28 bases separated the two germline ends. The CDR3 spans 18 residues. Germline V gene data show CDR1 as LGHNA and CDR2 as YNFKEQ. The chain's CDR3 is CASSQDRVVRDIYNEQYF. DNA of the CDR3: TGTGCCAGCAGCCAAGATAGGGTTGTCCGGGACATATACAATGAGCAGTACTTC.

This chain uses TRBV30 with TRBJ2-6, with D hard to call. The CDR3 runs 13 residues. Per the germline V gene, CDR1 is GTSNPN and CDR2 is SVGIG (reference sequence). CDR3 DNA sequence: TGTGGCCTGGACCTTCAAGGGGCCAACGTCCTGACTTTC. Residues: CGLDLQGANVLTF.

This clonotype was seen at least ten times. The chain carries TRBV7-9 and TRBJ2-1, with 10 bases identical to TRBD2. The V gene's germline CDR1 is SEHNR and CDR2 FQNEAQ (reference sequence). This CDR3 has 16 residues. V shed 5 bases and J 3 bases; nucleotides not matched to a gene: 7. The DNA of the CDR3 is TGTGCCAGCAGCCCCCTAGCGGGAGCCGGCTACAATGAGCAGTTCTTC. Its protein is CASSPLAGAGYNEQFF.

In its sample, this clonotype was seen a few times. The rearrangement joins TRBV10-3 to TRBJ2-1; 9 positions match TRBD2. The J segment lost 1 base and the V segment lost 3 bases, leaving 16 bases of the junction unmatched. The CDR3 spans 20 residues. Germline-derived CDR1 and CDR2 are ENHRY and SYGVKD. Written as DNA, the CDR3 is TGTGCCATCAGTGAACGGTCCCTAGCGGGGCTCATGGGATCCTACAATGAGCAGTTCTTC. Protein sequence: CAISERSLAGLMGSYNEQFF.

This clonotype was seen a few times. This chain uses TRBV2 with TRBJ2-7, with 10 positions matching TRBD2. Trimming removed 10 bases from V and 6 bases from J; junction bases left unmatched: 3. CDR1 is SNHLY, CDR2 FYNNEI, per germline. CDR3 length: 11 amino acids. The chain's CDR3 is CAIWTSGEQYF. The CDR3 bases are TGTGCCATTTGGACTAGCGGCGAGCAGTACTTC.

The chain links TRBV29-1 to TRBJ2-7; 9 positions match TRBD2. V shed 8 bases and J 6 bases; nucleotides not matched to a gene: 8. Germline-derived CDR1 and CDR2 are SQVTM and ANQGSEA. The CDR3 consists of 12 residues. The CDR3, as DNA: TGCAGCTTCGGGACTAGCTCATTCGAGCAGTACTTC. Encoded protein: CSFGTSSFEQYF.

This clonotype was seen many times. The chain is built from TRBV12-3 or TRBV12-4 and TRBJ2-7; D is perhaps TRBD1 (6 bases). Trimming cost V 6 bases and J 7 bases, with 16 bases left between them. CDR3 size: 13 residues. CDR3 bases: TGTGCCAGCAGCCCCTCCCGAGGGGGAGAGCAGTACTTC. Residues: CASSPSRGGEQYF.

This chain connects TRBV4-2 to TRBJ2-2, with 10 bases that match TRBD2. Germline CDR1 reads LGHNA; CDR2 reads YNFKEQ. The CDR3 has 16 amino acids. V was clipped by 3 bases and J by 6 bases; unmatched bases: 7. This chain's CDR3 is CASSQASGRFSGELFF. In DNA form, the CDR3 reads TGTGCCAGCAGCCAGGCTAGCGGGAGATTTTCCGGGGAGCTGTTTTTT.

This clonotype was observed a few times. The V and J genes are TRBV7-3 and TRBJ2-5; TRBD2 matches 13 bases. This CDR3 has 15 amino acids. The V segment lost 5 bases and the J segment 5 bases; nucleotides outside the gene matches: 5. CDR1 is SGHTA and CDR2 is FQGTGA in the germline V gene. Here the CDR3 DNA reads TGTGCCAGCAGCGCACTAGCGGGAGGGCCCGAGACCCAGTACTTC. Protein product: CASSALAGGPETQYF.

This clonotype was observed a few times. The chain combines TRBV4-1 with TRBJ2-7; possibly TRBD2 for D (6 bases). The V gene lost 4 bases and the J gene lost 0 bases, with 16 bases spanning the gap. The CDR3 has 16 amino acids. From germline, CDR1 is MGHRA and CDR2 YSYEKL. CDR3 sequence reads: CASSLSRDGSSYEQYF. Written as DNA, the CDR3 is TGCGCCAGCAGCCTAAGCCGGGACGGGAGCTCCTACGAGCAGTACTTC.

This clonotype showed up just a few times. The chain uses TRBV2 and TRBJ1-5; D might be TRBD1 (5 bases). The length of the CDR3 is 12 residues. V lost 8 bases and J 3 bases, leaving 8 bases between the germline ends. Germline lookup yields CDR1 SNHLY and CDR2 FYNNEI. CDR3 bases: TGTGCCAGCGCCAGGGACAATCAGCCCCAGCATTTT. The encoded protein is CASARDNQPQHF.

This clonotype was counted ten times or more. The V call is TRBV7-9, the J call TRBJ2-3, with TRBD1 matching 11 bases. The CDR3 is 15 amino acids. Germline CDR1 is SEHNR and CDR2 is FQNEAQ (reference sequence). Losses at the gene ends were 4 bases for V and 5 bases for J; bases not matched to a gene: 5. CDR3 DNA: TGTGCCAGCAGCTCATGGGGGACAGGGGGAGATACGCAGTATTTT. Its protein is CASSSWGTGGDTQYF.

The chain combines TRBV7-2 with TRBJ2-3; tentatively, D is TRBD1 (5 bases). Trimming left V 5 bases short and J 0 bases short, with 12 bases between. This CDR3 is built from 15 residues. CDR1 and CDR2 (germline): SGHTA, FQGNSA. CDR3 protein: CASSLRQQSTDTQYF. The CDR3 DNA reads TGTGCCAGCAGCCTTAGACAGCAAAGCACAGATACGCAGTATTTT.

This clonotype was seen a single time. The DNA for the CDR3 is TGTGCCAGCAGCGCCAACCTCAGGGGGGGGACCGGGGAGCTGTTTTTT. Its translation: CASSANLRGGTGELFF. This rearrangement joins TRBV9 to TRBJ2-2, with D perhaps matching TRBD1 or TRBD2 (7 bases each). Germline assignment: CDR1 SGDLS and CDR2 YYNGEE. With 3 bases removed from V and 5 bases from J, the gap between germline ends came to 17 bases. The CDR3 is 16 residues long. The variable domain in full, with the rest retrieved from reference TRBV9 and TRBJ2-2, is DSGVTQTPKHLITATGQRVTLRCSPRSGDLSVYWYQQSLDQGLQFLIQYYNGEERAKGNILERFSAQQFPDLHSELNLSSLELGDSALYFCASSANLRGGTGELFFGEGSRLTVL.

For the CDR3, the DNA is TGTGCCAGCAGCTCAGGACTAGCGGGGTTGTTGAATACGCAGTATTTT. Its translation is CASSSGLAGLLNTQYF. The V and J genes are TRBV7-3 and TRBJ2-3, with TRBD2 matching over 12 bases. The J segment lost 7 bases and the V segment lost 4 bases, leaving 9 bases of the junction unmatched. CDR3 length: 16 amino acids. CDR1 is SGHTA and CDR2 is FQGTGA in the germline V gene.